What follows are 13 T cell receptor beta chains derived from one specimen sequenced in a study of shared clonotypes between healthy human individuals. TCRdb's copy holds only in-frame clones and misses some; the assay was immunoSEQ multiplex PCR. The data show approximately 1,000,000 clones, with 70% to 80% seen just once and 0.89% held by the top ten. The sequenced sample was memory CD4+ T cells from PBMCs. Described subset: CD45RA-negative fraction. The origin of the receptors is a man between 18 and 29 years old in good health. Some clones in this sample may be carry-over from other donors' samples.

This clone was picked up one time. The genes are TRBV28 and TRBJ2-7; tentatively, D is TRBD2 (6 bases). The CDR3 is 14 amino acids. Trimming pared 3 bases from V and 2 bases from J, leaving 11 bases between. Germline assignment: CDR1 MDHEN and CDR2 SYDVKM. As DNA, the CDR3 is TGTGCCAGCAGTTTGGTCTCGGGGGCCTACGAGCAGTACTTC. This sequence encodes CASSLVSGAYEQYF.

This clone was seen only once. The V gene is TRBV15, the J gene TRBJ2-1; the D gene is possibly TRBD2 (7 bases). Germline CDR1 LNHNV, CDR2 YYDKDF (reference sequence). This CDR3 comprises 17 residues. Trimming took off 3 bases at V and 5 bases at J, with 20 bases between the two ends. The CDR3 DNA reads TGTGCCACCAGCAGGATGGGGTTCGCGGGGGCAGACAATGAGCAGTTCTTC. It is translated as CATSRMGFAGADNEQFF. Full variable domain (missing parts from reference TRBV15 and TRBJ2-1): DAMVIQNPRYQVTQFGKPVTLSCSQTLNHNVMYWYQQKSSQAPKLLFHYYDKDFNNEADTPDNFQSRRPNTSFCFLDIRSPGLGDTAMYLCATSRMGFAGADNEQFFGPGTRLTVL.

This sequence joins TRBV6-5 and TRBJ1-2, with 10 bases matching TRBD1. The CDR3 spans 14 residues. J was trimmed by 1 base and V by 6 bases; bases with no gene match: 2. Germline values: CDR1 MNHEY, CDR2 SVGAGI. DNA of the CDR3: TGTGCCAGCAGGCGGGACAGGGGTAACTATGGCTACACCTTC. Amino acid sequence: CASRRDRGNYGYTF.

This clone was seen more than once but under ten times. This rearrangement joins TRBV9 to TRBJ2-3, with D perhaps assigned TRBD1 or TRBD2 (5 bases each). Per germline, CDR1 SGDLS and CDR2 YYNGEE. Trimming stripped 0 bases from V and 3 bases from J, with 11 bases between. The CDR3 runs to 15 residues. CDR3 loop: CASSVGGVWTDTQYF. The CDR3, as DNA: TGTGCCAGCAGCGTAGGAGGGGTTTGGACAGATACGCAGTATTTT.

This clone has only a few counts. This chain joins TRBV5-5 and TRBJ1-1, with D perhaps matching TRBD1 (6 bases). V shed 0 bases and J shed 0 bases, with 12 bases lying between them. There are 16 residues in the CDR3. The germline gives CDR1 SGHKS, CDR2 YYEKEE (reference sequence). In DNA form, the CDR3 reads TGTGCCAGCAGCTTGGGGGCCACAGGGATGAACACTGAAGCTTTCTTT. This codes for CASSLGATGMNTEAFF. Supplemented by reference TRBV5-5 and TRBJ1-1, the full variable domain reads DAGVTQSPTHLIKTRGQQVTLRCSPISGHKSVSWYQQVLGQGPQFIFQYYEKEERGRGNFPDRFSARQFPNYSSELNVNALLLGDSALYLCASSLGATGMNTEAFFGQGTRLTVV.

V and J are TRBV6-5 and TRBJ2-7, with 12 bases that match TRBD1. The V gene end was trimmed by 0 bases and the J gene end by 5 bases; junction bases not matched to a gene: 2. From germline, CDR1 is MNHEY and CDR2 SVGAGI. There are 15 residues in the CDR3. The CDR3 here is CASSYSGTGGNEQYF. The CDR3 DNA reads TGTGCCAGCAGTTACTCTGGGACAGGGGGCAACGAGCAGTACTTC.

This chain uses TRBV4-1 with TRBJ2-3; no clear D. The CDR3 extends over 15 amino acids. Trimming took 1 base from V and 0 from J, leaving 8 bases between them. Per germline, CDR1 MGHRA and CDR2 YSYEKL. This CDR3 is CASSQARSSTDTQYF. The DNA of the CDR3 is TGCGCCAGCAGCCAAGCACGGTCTAGCACAGATACGCAGTATTTT.

This clone has a handful of counts. The same CDR3 arises from other DNA sequences in this sample as well. The chain links TRBV5-6 to TRBJ1-3; no definite D call. This CDR3 is 12 amino acids long. CDR1 is SGHDT and CDR2 is YYEEEE in the germline V gene. V lost 4 bases, J lost 4 bases, and 6 bases lay in between. The CDR3 protein is CASSRGGNTIYF. The CDR3 region has the DNA TGTGCCAGCAGCCGGGGAGGAAACACCATATATTTT.

V and J are TRBV4-1 and TRBJ1-2; D remains ambiguous. Germline-derived CDR1 and CDR2 are MGHRA and YSYEKL. Between the trimmed V and J ends, which lost 0 bases and 4 bases, there was a span of 9 bases. The CDR3 is 14 residues long. The CDR3 DNA is TGCGCCAGCAGCCAAGAATCCAGGTCCTATGGCTACACCTTC. Protein: CASSQESRSYGYTF.

This chain joins TRBV5-5 and TRBJ2-7; D gene uncertain. The germline V gene has CDR1 SGHKS and CDR2 YYEKEE (reference sequence). The CDR3 runs to 14 residues. V lost 3 bases, J lost 0 bases, and 10 bases lay in between. CDR3 amino acids: CASSSSPSSYEQYF. The CDR3 bases are TGTGCCAGCAGCTCTTCGCCCAGCTCCTACGAGCAGTACTTC.

This chain uses TRBV10-1 with TRBJ2-5, with TRBD2 identical over 16 bases. The trim removed 5 bases at V and 6 bases at J, leaving 6 bases unmatched. The CDR3 spans 16 residues. Germline CDR1 WNHNN, CDR2 SYGVQD (reference sequence). The CDR3 region has the DNA TGCGCCAGCAGTCCGGGACTAGCGGGAGGGCTAAAGACCCAGTACTTC. Its translation is CASSPGLAGGLKTQYF.

This clone was recorded a few times. The genes are TRBV19 and TRBJ1-1, with 8 bases identical to TRBD1. This CDR3 contains 14 residues. J gave up 0 bases and V 8 bases, and 5 bases lay outside the gene matches. Germline lookup yields CDR1 LNHDA and CDR2 SQIVND (reference sequence). The CDR3 sequence: CASQSRGLNTEAFF. DNA of the CDR3: TGTGCCAGTCAATCCAGGGGGCTGAACACTGAAGCTTTCTTT.

This clone was counted many times. The chain uses TRBV7-2 and TRBJ1-5; D gene unclear. Trimming left V 0 bases short and J 7 bases short, with 4 bases between. CDR1 is SGHTA and CDR2 is FQGNSA in the germline V gene. The CDR3 is made up of 12 amino acids. Here the CDR3 DNA reads TGTGCCAGCAGCTTAGCGTGGCAGCCCCAGCATTTT. It encodes CASSLAWQPQHF.